The 13 T cell receptor beta chains below were found in one sample sequenced in a study of T cells in Graves' hyperthyroidism and ophthalmopathy. The CDR3 regions of TCR beta were amplified from RNA transcripts. The HTBI primer set was used in a first-round RT-PCR of the TCR CDR3. TCRdb re-called the multiplex PCR reads with MiXCR, one entry per CDR3 protein. The sample consists of 690,000 or so distinct CDR3 sequences, approximately 19% of them appearing once. Specimen: blood. Receptors were obtained from a woman aged 50 to 65 with Graves' hyperthyroidism that later progressed to Graves' ophthalmopathy.

At least ten counts were recorded for this clonotype. The genes are TRBV12-3 or TRBV12-4 and TRBJ1-1; D possibly corresponds to TRBD1 (6 bases). V dropped 1 base and J dropped 3 bases, with 9 bases sitting between them. The CDR3 spans 14 residues. The CDR3 bases are TGTGCCAGCAGTTTAGGGACAGAGGACACTGAAGCTTTCTTT. It specifies CASSLGTEDTEAFF.

V gene TRBV11-2 combines with J gene TRBJ1-2; 8 nucleotides line up with TRBD1. Germline V gene sequence: CDR1 SGHAT, CDR2 FQNNGV. The CDR3 has 15 residues. V shed 5 bases and J 2 bases; nucleotides not matched to a gene: 7. CDR3 coding DNA: TGTGCCAGCAGCGGATACAGGGGGAAAAACTATGGCTACACCTTC. As protein: CASSGYRGKNYGYTF.

This clonotype has a count of ten or more. The chain has TRBV12-3 or TRBV12-4 and TRBJ1-1; D is uncertain. Trimming removed 2 bases at V and 7 bases at J, with 8 bases between. The CDR3 contains 12 residues. The CDR3 nucleotides are TGTGCCAGCAGTTTAACCTACAGTGAAGCTTTCTTT. This translates into CASSLTYSEAFF.

This clonotype showed up many times. CDR3 nucleotide sequence: TGCAGTGCTCCGGACCAGGGTGAGACCCAGTACTTC. Translating it yields CSAPDQGETQYF. The chain is built from TRBV20-1 and TRBJ2-5; D might be TRBD1 (5 bases). The CDR3 totals 12 residues. Between the trimmed V and J ends, which lost 5 bases and 5 bases, there was a span of 12 bases. Germline V CDR1 and CDR2: DFQATT, SNEGSKA (reference sequence).

In this sample, this clonotype turned up many times. This chain joins TRBV11-2 and TRBJ1-6; D unresolved. The V end was cut by 3 bases, the J end by 8 bases, with 17 bases between. The CDR3 extends over 16 amino acids. Looked up from germline, CDR1 is SGHAT and CDR2 is FQNNGV. Written as DNA, the CDR3 is TGTGCCAGCAGCTTTGGCAGTGGGTCGTCGCATTCACCCCTCCACTTT. This codes for CASSFGSGSSHSPLHF.

Regarding this clonotype: A junction boundary mismatches the germline segment, possibly from a read error. The chain carries TRBV7-2 and TRBJ2-2, with 7 bases that match TRBD2. The CDR3 totals 15 residues. Germline V gene sequence: CDR1 SGHTA, CDR2 FQGNSA. The CDR3 region is CALERGNLNTGGLFF. For the CDR3, the DNA is TGTGCCCTCGAGCGGGGAAACCTGAACACCGGGGGGCTGTTTTTT.

There are many counts of this clonotype. The chain combines TRBV3-1 with TRBJ1-2; no clear D gene. CDR3 size: 13 residues. In germline, CDR1 is LGHDT, CDR2 YNNKEL (reference sequence). The V end lost 3 bases, the J end lost 4 bases, and 9 bases lay between the germline ends. CDR3 sequence (DNA): TGTGCCAGCAGCCAGGGAAACAGCTATGGCTACACCTTC. This codes for CASSQGNSYGYTF.

Of note for this clonotype: A much larger clonotype is one base distant, so this may be a read error. The chain carries TRBV2 and TRBJ1-1; 7 bases line up with TRBD1. From germline, CDR1 is SNHLY and CDR2 FYNNEI. V lost 4 bases to trimming and J lost 3 bases; unmatched junction nucleotides: 11. CDR3 length: 16 residues. CDR3 coding DNA: TGTGCCAGCAGTGGTGGGACAGACGTCATGGACACTGAAGCTTTCTTT. Protein: CASSGGTDVMDTEAFF.

The chain couples TRBV30 to TRBJ2-6; D is uncertain. Trimming removed 3 bases from V and 2 bases from J, with 2 bases in between. Germline assignment: CDR1 GTSNPN and CDR2 SVGIG (reference sequence). The CDR3 is made up of 12 amino acids. The CDR3: CAWSAGANVLTF. The CDR3 DNA is TGTGCCTGGAGCGCTGGGGCCAACGTCCTGACTTTC.

This clonotype was counted only a few times. In DNA, the CDR3 is TGCGCCAGCAGCTTGGACGCTAGCGGGGATGGAGAGACCCAGTACTTC. This sequence encodes CASSLDASGDGETQYF. The V call is TRBV5-1, the J call TRBJ2-5, with TRBD2 matching 9 bases. Trimming at V came to 0 bases and at J to 4 bases, leaving 7 bases not matched to a gene. CDR3 size: 16 residues. The germline V gene encodes CDR1 SGHRS and CDR2 YFSETQ.

The chain recombines TRBV5-1 with TRBJ2-7, with 9 bases fitting TRBD1. The trim removed 5 bases at V and 2 bases at J, leaving 11 bases unmatched. The CDR3 has 16 residues. Germline CDR1 SGHRS, CDR2 YFSETQ. The CDR3 coding sequence is TGCGCCAGCAGTCCCCCCGCCGGGACAGGGACCTACGAGCAGTACTTC. Translated: CASSPPAGTGTYEQYF. The full variable domain, with the rest looked up from reference TRBV5-1 and TRBJ2-7, is KAGVTQTPRYLIKTRGQQVTLSCSPISGHRSVSWYQQTPGQGLQFLFEYFSETQRNKGNFPGRFSGRQFSNSRSEMNVSTLELGDSALYLCASSPPAGTGTYEQYFGPGTRLTVT.

The rearrangement links TRBV19 to TRBJ1-1; D possibly corresponds to TRBD1 (6 bases). V lost 6 bases to trimming and J lost 2 bases, with 13 bases between them. Per the germline V gene, CDR1 is LNHDA and CDR2 is SQIVND (reference sequence). The CDR3 length is 14 residues. CDR3 in DNA: TGTGCCAGTAGCCGGAACAGGGATAACACTGAAGCTTTCTTT. Its protein is CASSRNRDNTEAFF.

This clonotype occurred a few times. In nucleotides, the CDR3 is TGCAGTGCTAAAGTGACAAACTACGAGCAGTACTTC. Translation gives CSAKVTNYEQYF. V gene TRBV20-1 combines with J gene TRBJ2-7; D is unclear. Trimming removed 4 bases from V and 3 bases from J, with 10 bases in between. From germline, CDR1 is DFQATT and CDR2 SNEGSKA (reference sequence). This CDR3 spans 12 amino acids.